The 28 T cell receptor beta chains presented below share a single source sample, sequenced in a study of T cell responses to AZD1222 COVID-19 vaccine (dated by TCRdb to about 2021). This sample's time point label indicates: baseline before first vaccination. The treatment or condition label of this sample denotes: meningococcal conjugate vaccine given as trial control. The library came from the immunoSEQ multiplex PCR assay. Held by TCRdb, this immuneACCESS table contains in-frame sequences only and omits some clones. Under half of the omission traces to an unresolved V gene where checked; the cause of the rest is unknown. Recorded for this sample are about 150,000 clones; about 90% of them occurred a single time. About 5% of the sample rests with the top ten. Sequences were derived from peripheral blood, sampled on day 0 of MenACWY control vaccination. The receptors were gathered from an adult in good health.

The V gene is TRBV5-1, the J gene TRBJ1-1; the D gene is possibly TRBD1 (5 bases). The CDR3 runs to 13 residues. V was trimmed by 7 bases and J by 1 base, leaving 11 bases between them. Per the germline V gene, CDR1 is SGHRS and CDR2 is YFSETQ. CDR3 nucleotide sequence: TGCGCCAGCTTTCCACAGGAGAACACTGAAGCTTTCTTT. Translating gives CASFPQENTEAFF. The full variable domain, completed using reference TRBV5-1 and TRBJ1-1, is KAGVTQTPRYLIKTRGQQVTLSCSPISGHRSVSWYQQTPGQGLQFLFEYFSETQRNKGNFPGRFSGRQFSNSRSEMNVSTLELGDSALYLCASFPQENTEAFFGQGTRLTVV.

The chain combines TRBV27 with TRBJ1-5; TRBD1 might be the D (5 bases). V was shortened by 1 base and J by 0 bases, with 13 bases between the two germline ends. The CDR3 covers 17 residues. Germline V gene data show CDR1 as MNHEY and CDR2 as SMNVEV (reference sequence). CDR3 sequence (DNA): TGTGCCAGCAGTTTATTCTCCGGGGCGAGTAGCAATCAGCCCCAGCATTTT. Translation gives CASSLFSGASSNQPQHF.

The V and J genes are TRBV6-1 and TRBJ1-3; D uncertain. The CDR3 is 15 amino acids. The germline V gene has CDR1 MNHNS and CDR2 SASEGT. Trimming took 1 base from V and 4 from J, leaving 11 bases between them. CDR3 protein: CASSEGAEAGNTIYF. The CDR3 DNA reads as TGTGCCAGCAGTGAAGGGGCAGAGGCAGGAAACACCATATATTTT.

The gene calls are TRBV2 and TRBJ1-5; D might be TRBD1 (6 bases). Germline V CDR1 and CDR2: SNHLY, FYNNEI. V lost 6 bases, J lost 6 bases, and 18 bases lay in between. This CDR3 contains 15 residues. CDR3 in amino acids: CASSGSLGAGQPQHF. The CDR3 DNA follows: TGTGCCAGCAGCGGGTCCCTGGGGGCAGGTCAGCCCCAGCATTTT.

The chain employs TRBV13 and TRBJ2-3; TRBD2 aligns across 11 bases. Germline loops: CDR1 PRHDT, CDR2 FYEKMQ (reference sequence). Trimming removed 5 bases from V and 3 bases from J; junction bases left unmatched: 13. The CDR3 extends over 18 amino acids. This chain's CDR3 is CASSGILLSGGATDTQYF. The CDR3 DNA reads as TGTGCCAGCAGCGGCATACTTCTTAGCGGGGGGGCGACAGATACGCAGTATTTT.

This clone occurred a few times. The J gene is TRBJ2-7, the V gene TRBV27, with D perhaps matching TRBD1 (6 bases). Germline CDR1 reads MNHEY; CDR2 reads SMNVEV (reference sequence). V was clipped by 4 bases and J by 4 bases, with 17 bases between them. This CDR3 contains 15 residues. The CDR3 region is CASSWGPPDTYEQYF. The CDR3 nucleotides read TGTGCCAGCAGTTGGGGGCCCCCCGATACTTACGAGCAGTACTTC.

CDR3 amino acids: CASSWDSGRPDTQYF. CDR3 nucleotides: TGTGCCAGCAGTTGGGATAGCGGGCGCCCAGATACGCAGTATTTT. This chain joins TRBV6-5 and TRBJ2-3; TRBD2 matches at 7 bases. The length of the CDR3 is 15 residues. The V and J ends lost 4 bases and 4 bases, in that order; junction bases with no gene match: 8. CDR1 is MNHEY, CDR2 SVGAGI, per germline.

The chain is built from TRBV5-5 and TRBJ2-1, with TRBD2 identical over 8 bases. J gave up 9 bases and V 0 bases, and 5 bases lay outside the gene matches. Germline V CDR1 and CDR2: SGHKS, YYEKEE (reference sequence). The length of the CDR3 is 14 residues. CDR3: CASSLGTSRSEQFF. The CDR3 region has the DNA TGTGCCAGCAGCTTGGGGACTAGCAGGAGTGAGCAGTTCTTC. The full variable domain, in which reference TRBV5-5 and TRBJ2-1 provide the parts outside the CDR3, is DAGVTQSPTHLIKTRGQQVTLRCSPISGHKSVSWYQQVLGQGPQFIFQYYEKEERGRGNFPDRFSARQFPNYSSELNVNALLLGDSALYLCASSLGTSRSEQFFGPGTRLTVL.

The J gene is TRBJ2-3, the V gene TRBV18, with TRBD2 identical over 14 bases. Germline CDR1 is KGHSH and CDR2 is LQKENI. V lost 4 bases to trimming and J lost 4 bases; unmatched junction nucleotides: 4. The CDR3 extends over 16 amino acids. The CDR3 nucleotides read TGTGCCAGCTCACTGGGGACTAGCGGGGGAGCAGATACGCAGTATTTT. Its translation is CASSLGTSGGADTQYF. Together with reference TRBV18 and TRBJ2-3, the CDR3 gives the full variable domain: NAGVMQNPRHLVRRRGQEARLRCSPMKGHSHVYWYRQLPEEGLKFMVYLQKENIIDESGMPKERFSAEFPKEGPSILRIQQVVRGDSAAYFCASSLGTSGGADTQYFGPGTRLTVL.

The V call is TRBV4-2, the J call TRBJ2-7, with 9 bases matching TRBD2. The CDR3 length is 21 residues. Trimming cost V 0 bases and J 7 bases; bases outside gene matches: 25. Germline V gene lookup returns CDR1 LGHNA and CDR2 YNFKEQ. The CDR3 sequence is CASSQDPQQGDRGSGSWEQYF. CDR3 DNA sequence: TGTGCCAGCAGCCAAGATCCGCAACAGGGTGATCGTGGTAGCGGGAGTTGGGAGCAGTACTTC.

The genes are TRBV10-3 and TRBJ2-3; 9 nucleotides align to TRBD2. The CDR3 loop spans 14 amino acids. Germline lookup yields CDR1 ENHRY and CDR2 SYGVKD. V dropped 4 bases and J dropped 1; count of bases not matched to a gene: 0. The CDR3: CAISASGGTDTQYF. Written as DNA, the CDR3 is TGTGCCATCAGTGCTAGCGGGGGCACAGATACGCAGTATTTT.

This clone was detected a few times. V gene TRBV18 combines with J gene TRBJ1-2, with D maybe TRBD1 (6 bases). This CDR3 is 21 amino acids long. Trimming removed 1 base from V and 8 bases from J, with 35 bases in between. Germline lookup yields CDR1 KGHSH and CDR2 LQKENI. The CDR3 loop is CASSPRGRGGAASVGREGYTF. CDR3 bases: TGTGCCAGCTCACCACGGGGCCGTGGGGGCGCTGCGTCTGTGGGGCGAGAGGGCTACACCTTC. Variable domain in full (rest from reference TRBV18 and TRBJ1-2): NAGVMQNPRHLVRRRGQEARLRCSPMKGHSHVYWYRQLPEEGLKFMVYLQKENIIDESGMPKERFSAEFPKEGPSILRIQQVVRGDSAAYFCASSPRGRGGAASVGREGYTFGSGTRLTVV.

This clone came up once. This chain joins TRBV3-1 (or the pseudogene TRBV3-2) and TRBJ1-4; D is ambiguous. Per germline, CDR1 LGHDT and CDR2 YNNKEL (reference sequence). V shed 0 bases and J shed 7 bases, with 12 bases lying between them. CDR3 length: 15 amino acids. CDR3 sequence: CASSQEEQVSEKLFF. CDR3 sequence (DNA): TGTGCCAGCAGCCAAGAGGAGCAGGTGTCTGAAAAACTGTTTTTT.

In regard to this clone: A read error may produce the germline difference seen at one junction end. This rearrangement joins TRBV6-5 to TRBJ1-1, with D possibly being TRBD1 (6 bases). Per the germline V gene, CDR1 is MNHEY and CDR2 is SVGAGI. There are 13 residues in the CDR3. The CDR3 loop is CASKDVGGTTHLF. CDR3 nucleotides: TGTGCCAGCAAGGACGTCGGGGGCACGACTCACCTGTTT.

The V call is TRBV13, the J call TRBJ2-1; TRBD2 matches at 14 bases. The CDR3 contains 14 residues. J gave up 9 bases and V 4 bases, and 2 bases lay outside the gene matches. The V gene's germline CDR1 is PRHDT and CDR2 FYEKMQ (reference sequence). CDR3 sequence: CASSSGLAGVEQFF. In nucleotides, the CDR3 is TGTGCCAGCAGCTCGGGACTAGCGGGAGTTGAGCAGTTCTTC.

In this sample, this clone turned up a few times. The chain employs TRBV5-1 and TRBJ1-3, with D unresolved. Germline-derived CDR1 and CDR2 are SGHRS and YFSETQ. V gave up 3 bases and J gave up 4 bases, with 8 bases separating them. The CDR3 contains 13 residues. CDR3 residues: CASSSALGNTIYF. In DNA, the CDR3 is TGCGCCAGCAGCTCAGCCCTCGGAAACACCATATATTTT.

The rearrangement joins TRBV28 to TRBJ1-5, with a tentative D call TRBD1 (5 bases). Germline V CDR1 and CDR2: MDHEN, SYDVKM. CDR3 size: 16 residues. Trimming stripped 5 bases from V and 0 bases from J, with 14 bases between. The CDR3 DNA reads TGTGCCAGCAGTCCGTGGACGGGGGATAGCAATCAGCCCCAGCATTTT. It translates to CASSPWTGDSNQPQHF.

The gene calls are TRBV19 and TRBJ2-1; no reliable D call. Germline-derived CDR1 and CDR2 are LNHDA and SQIVND (reference sequence). This CDR3 is 11 amino acids long. V was trimmed by 3 bases and J by 7 bases, leaving 4 bases between them. The CDR3, as DNA: TGTGCCAGTAGTATCAAGAATGAGCAGTTCTTC. Encoded protein: CASSIKNEQFF.

This clone was picked up a small number of times. This rearrangement joins TRBV4-3 to TRBJ1-4, with 10 bases lining up with TRBD1. Trimming cost V 2 bases and J 6 bases; bases outside gene matches: 6. Germline V gives CDR1 LGHNA, CDR2 YSLEER. This CDR3 has 16 amino acids. CDR3 sequence reads: CASSQTRGTGDEKLFF. Here the CDR3 DNA reads TGCGCCAGCAGCCAAACTAGAGGGACAGGGGATGAAAAACTGTTTTTT.

The CDR3 bases are TGTGCCACCAGTGAAAACAGGGGACTACTCACAGATACGCAGTATTTT. Protein: CATSENRGLLTDTQYF. The chain joins TRBV24-1 to TRBJ2-3; tentatively, D is TRBD1 or TRBD2 (7 bases each). The CDR3 is 16 residues long. V shed 4 bases and J shed 2 bases, with 15 bases lying between them. CDR1 is KGHDR, CDR2 SFDVKD, per germline.

V usage is TRBV2 and J usage is TRBJ2-2; D unresolved. CDR1 and CDR2 from the germline V gene are SNHLY and FYNNEI. This CDR3 is 15 amino acids long. Trimming took 4 bases from V and 6 from J, leaving 15 bases between them. The CDR3 here is CASSVDKSSPGELFF. Written as DNA, the CDR3 is TGTGCCAGCAGTGTCGACAAATCTTCCCCCGGGGAGCTGTTTTTT.

This clone was observed once. This chain links TRBV6-5 with TRBJ2-5; 8 bases map to TRBD2. V shed 2 bases and J 14 bases; nucleotides not matched to a gene: 10. The CDR3 is made up of 13 amino acids. Germline V gene sequence: CDR1 MNHEY, CDR2 SVGAGI. Here the CDR3 reads CASSYQRESRTYF. The CDR3 region has the DNA TGTGCCAGCAGTTACCAGCGGGAGAGCCGTACTTACTTC.

The chain uses TRBV5-8 and TRBJ1-1; tentative D call: TRBD1 (5 bases). The CDR3 has 15 amino acids. Looked up from germline, CDR1 is SGHTS and CDR2 is YDEGEE. V was shortened by 1 base and J by 0 bases, with 10 bases between the two germline ends. CDR3 bases: TGTGCCAGCAGCTTGAAAACGGGACTGAACACTGAAGCTTTCTTT. This sequence encodes CASSLKTGLNTEAFF.

V usage is TRBV16 and J usage is TRBJ1-2; the D gene is possibly TRBD1 (6 bases). CDR3 length equals 14 residues. CDR1 and CDR2 (germline): KGHSY, FQNENV. V dropped 7 bases and J dropped 7 bases, with 19 bases sitting between them. In DNA form, the CDR3 reads TGTGCCAGCACCCCCGACAGGACAACTTCTGGCTACACCTTC. It is translated as CASTPDRTTSGYTF. Full variable domain (remainder filled in from reference TRBV16 and TRBJ1-2): GEEVAQTPKHLVRGEGQKAKLYCAPIKGHSYVFWYQQVLKNEFKFLISFQNENVFDETGMPKERFSAKCLPNSPCSLEIQATKLEDSAVYFCASTPDRTTSGYTFGSGTRLTVV.

V usage is TRBV5-6 and J usage is TRBJ2-3, with a possible D match to TRBD1 (6 bases). This CDR3 contains 14 residues. CDR1 is SGHDT, CDR2 YYEEEE, per germline. The V and J ends lost 4 bases and 2 bases respectively, with 11 bases between them. Here the CDR3 reads CASSLDRVTDTQYF. DNA of the CDR3: TGTGCCAGCAGCCTGGACAGAGTCACAGATACGCAGTATTTT. Complete variable domain (other parts from reference TRBV5-6 and TRBJ2-3): DAGVTQSPTHLIKTRGQQVTLRCSPKSGHDTVSWYQQALGQGPQFIFQYYEEEERQRGNFPDRFSGHQFPNYSSELNVNALLLGDSALYLCASSLDRVTDTQYFGPGTRLTVL.

The rearrangement uses TRBV20-1 and TRBJ1-1, with unresolved D. The V end lost 3 bases, the J end lost 0 bases, and 11 bases lay between the germline ends. CDR1 DFQATT and CDR2 SNEGSKA come from the germline V gene (reference sequence). The CDR3 spans 14 residues. The CDR3 loop is CSASLLGMNTEAFF. The CDR3 DNA follows: TGCAGTGCTAGTCTTCTGGGGATGAACACTGAAGCTTTCTTT.

The CDR3 coding sequence is TGTGCCAGCAGTTTAAGGGGGGCCCCGAGCTCCTATAATTCACCCCTCCACTTT. It yields the protein CASSLRGAPSSYNSPLHF. The genes are TRBV28 and TRBJ1-6, with D possibly TRBD1 on 6 matching bases. The germline CDR1 and CDR2 sequences are MDHEN and SYDVKM. Trimming cost V 2 bases and J 0 bases, with 14 bases left between them. The CDR3 length is 18 residues.

This clone was counted a single time. The gene calls are TRBV2 and TRBJ2-3; D not resolved. The CDR3 runs to 14 residues. From germline, CDR1 is SNHLY and CDR2 FYNNEI. Trimming removed 6 bases at V and 0 bases at J, with 10 bases between. The CDR3 loop is CASSDGPSTDTQYF. The DNA of the CDR3 is TGTGCCAGCAGCGACGGCCCGAGCACAGATACGCAGTATTTT.